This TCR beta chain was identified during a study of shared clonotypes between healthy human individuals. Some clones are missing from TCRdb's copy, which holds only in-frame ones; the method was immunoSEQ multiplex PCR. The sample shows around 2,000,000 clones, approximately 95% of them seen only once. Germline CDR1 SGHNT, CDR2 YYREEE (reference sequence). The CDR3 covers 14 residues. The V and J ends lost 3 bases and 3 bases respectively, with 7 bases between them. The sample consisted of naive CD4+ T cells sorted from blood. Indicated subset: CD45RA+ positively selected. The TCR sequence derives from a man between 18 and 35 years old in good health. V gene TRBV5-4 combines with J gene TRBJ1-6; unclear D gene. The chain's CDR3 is CASSSDIYNSPLHF. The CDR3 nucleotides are TGTGCCAGCAGCTCCGACATCTATAATTCACCCCTCCACTTT.